This TCR beta chain emerged from a study of T cells in Graves' hyperthyroidism and ophthalmopathy. Amplified TCR beta CDR3 regions came from RNA transcripts. First-round RT-PCR of the TCR CDR3 relied on the HTBI primer set. TCRdb recomputed calls from the multiplex PCR reads with MiXCR, one row per CDR3 protein. This table has 250,000 to 400,000 distinct CDR3 sequences, roughly 13% appearing once. At least 3 on the Clinical Activity Score was recorded for ophthalmopathy patients, who also had NOSPECS grade at least 4 and duration under 3 months. Exclusion of a patient resulted from uncontrolled infection, other autoimmune disease, pregnancy or lactation. This clonotype was counted between two and nine times. The sequence came from a woman aged 40-49 years with Graves' ophthalmopathy. The sample was blood.

In DNA form, the CDR3 reads TGTGCCAGCAGCTTAGGACATACAGGGAACACCATATATTTT. Residues: CASSLGHTGNTIYF. The genes are TRBV7-9 and TRBJ1-3; tentatively, D is TRBD1 (6 bases). Germline CDR1 is SEHNR and CDR2 is FQNEAQ (reference sequence). V shed 1 base and J shed 7 bases, with 11 bases lying between them. The CDR3 consists of 14 residues.